This TCR beta chain was observed in a study of a mutant IDH1 vaccine in newly diagnosed glioma. In the study overall: Radiotherapy alone preceded vaccination by 4-6 weeks; alternatively, vaccination started with temozolomide cycles. Treated patients, averaging roughly 40 years, were 62.5% male and around 40% female.

With respect to this clone: Its antigen remains unidentified.

The V gene's germline CDR1 is SGHTA and CDR2 FQGNSA. V dropped 5 bases and J dropped 0 bases, with 8 bases sitting between them. The CDR3 is made up of 15 amino acids. TCRdb's table, derived via immunoSEQ multiplex PCR, lists solely in-frame clones and lacks some. The sample includes tens of thousands of clones, 70% to 90% of them seen just once. The sample's time point: week 23, last vaccination. Every vaccination contained 300 ug of the mutant IDH1 20-mer peptide and was paired with topical imiquimod. The sample was PBMCs, taken from a glioma patient whose treatment included an IDH1 peptide vaccine. This TCR came from a young man with glioma. Some clones in this sample may be carry-over from other donors' samples. The chain carries TRBV7-2 and TRBJ1-6; no clear D. The CDR3 protein is CASSPRSSYNSPLHF. The CDR3 DNA follows: TGTGCCAGCAGCCCCCGGAGCTCCTATAATTCACCCCTCCACTTT.